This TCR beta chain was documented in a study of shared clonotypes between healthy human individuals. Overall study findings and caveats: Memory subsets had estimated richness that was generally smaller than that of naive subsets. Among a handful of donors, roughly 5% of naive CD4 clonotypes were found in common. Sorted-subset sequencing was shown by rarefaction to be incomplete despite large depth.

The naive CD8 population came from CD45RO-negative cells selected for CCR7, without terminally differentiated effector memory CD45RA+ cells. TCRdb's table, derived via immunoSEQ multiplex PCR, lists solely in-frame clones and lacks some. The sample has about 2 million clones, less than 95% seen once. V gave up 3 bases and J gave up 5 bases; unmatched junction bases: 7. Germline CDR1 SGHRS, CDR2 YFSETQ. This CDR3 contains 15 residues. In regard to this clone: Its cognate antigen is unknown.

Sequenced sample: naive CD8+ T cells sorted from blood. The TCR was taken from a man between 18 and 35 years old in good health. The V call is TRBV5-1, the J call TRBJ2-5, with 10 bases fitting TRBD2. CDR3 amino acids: CASSSLAGAGETQYF. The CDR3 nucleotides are TGCGCCAGCAGCTCCCTAGCGGGAGCCGGGGAGACCCAGTACTTC.